Shown below are 5 T cell receptor beta chains from a single sample sequenced in a study of tumor and adjacent non-tumor tissue in lung cancer. No cell sorting was done before RNA was extracted from the tissue. TCRbeta libraries were built with three rounds of nested PCR, modified from ARM-PCR. One entry per CDR3 protein, called by TCRdb with MiXCR from the multiplex PCR reads. The sample includes 75,000 to 100,000 distinct CDR3 sequences, roughly 66% of them seen just once. Sequencing was done on a sample of lung tumor tissue. The receptors were sampled from a man in his sixties with non-small cell lung cancer.

As regards this clonotype: A read error may be the cause here, since a much bigger clone is one base away. The rearrangement uses TRBV6-6 and TRBJ2-7, with D unresolved. The CDR3 length is 13 residues. CDR1 and CDR2 (germline): MNHNY, SVGAGI (reference sequence). The CDR3 sequence is CASNYQKLYEQYF. The CDR3 DNA sequence: TGTGCCAGCAATTACCAAAAATTATACGAGCAGTACTTC.

The table lists this clonotype with a few counts. The junction shows a germline mismatch at one end, possibly a read error. The chain uses TRBV20-1 and TRBJ2-1; 9 bases fit TRBD1. Germline values: CDR1 DFQATT, CDR2 SNEGSKA (reference sequence). This CDR3 is 15 amino acids long. The CDR3 DNA reads as TGCGGTGCCAGCACGACAGGGGGTAAAGGCAATGAGCAGTTCTTC. It codes for CGASTTGGKGNEQFF.

The chain uses TRBV4-3 and TRBJ2-6; the D gene is possibly TRBD2 (5 bases). The CDR3 has 17 residues. The V and J ends lost 8 bases and 2 bases respectively, with 19 bases between them. From germline, CDR1 is LGHNA and CDR2 YSLEER. CDR3 nucleotide sequence: TGCGCCAGCGTCCAAGCCCTTACTAGTGCTGGGGCCAACGTCCTGACTTTC. It is translated as CASVQALTSAGANVLTF.

The J gene is TRBJ1-6, the V gene TRBV6-6; the D gene is possibly TRBD1 (6 bases). V lost 9 bases to trimming and J lost 7 bases, with 16 bases between them. Per the germline V gene, CDR1 is MNHNY and CDR2 is SVGAGI (reference sequence). The CDR3 is 14 amino acids. The CDR3 protein is CASSSIGGNSPLHF. CDR3 nucleotide sequence: TGTGCCAGTAGCTCAATAGGGGGGAATTCACCCCTCCACTTT.

A few counts support this clonotype. A much larger clone sits a single nucleotide away, making a read error possible. This chain joins TRBV7-9 and TRBJ2-1, with 9 bases identical to TRBD2. The CDR3 sequence is 15 residues long. Germline V gene data show CDR1 as SEHNR and CDR2 as FQNEAQ (reference sequence). In DNA form, the CDR3 reads TGTGCCAGCAGCCTTAGCGGGGGTCGGCACAATGTGCAGTTCTTC. Translated, it gives CASSLSGGRHNVQFF.